This TCR beta chain originates from a study of regulatory T cells in long-lasting Graves disease. Study-wide context: New Graves' disease cases had less than 3 months of antithyroid drugs.

The time point here: newly diagnosed GD, antithyroid drugs for less than 3 months. Preparation of the TCR library used RNA extracted from PBMCs. Relying on iRepertoire HTBI primers and Arm-PCR of CDR3 regions, the team built TCR beta libraries. TCRdb redid the calling of the multiplex PCR reads with MiXCR, one entry per CDR3 protein. The sample carries some 490,000 distinct CDR3 sequences, about 11% recorded once. In its sample, this clonotype was seen many times. This CDR3 has 19 amino acids. Losses at the gene ends were 4 bases for V and 4 bases for J; bases not matched to a gene: 19. Germline V gives CDR1 SGHAT, CDR2 FQDESV (reference sequence). The same sample was also studied in work on T cells in Graves' hyperthyroidism and ophthalmopathy. As that study records: Newly diagnosed patients aged 18 to 65 had hyperthyroidism of under 2 months' duration.

The chain recombines TRBV11-1 with TRBJ2-5; 9 bases line up with TRBD1. This clonotype was obtained from a woman aged 25 to 39 with Graves disease. This specimen consisted of peripheral blood mononuclear cells (PBMCs), obtained at new diagnosis, from a patient treated with antithyroid drugs. The CDR3 region has the DNA TGTGCCAGCAGCTCCAACAGGGGGCCTTCCCACACACTAAGAGAGACCCAGTACTTC. It specifies CASSSNRGPSHTLRETQYF.